This passage covers 24 T cell receptor beta chains from one sample sequenced in a study of cytomegalovirus exposure and HLA in healthy donors. Sequenced by immunoSEQ multiplex PCR; TCRdb stores in-frame clones only, minus some. The sample lists under 150,000 clones; roughly 88% were seen once. The specimen was PBMCs. These receptors were taken from a woman in her late teens or twenties in good health and CMV-seropositive.

V is TRBV11-1 and J is TRBJ1-6; no definite D call. The CDR3 is 14 amino acids. Germline values: CDR1 SGHAT, CDR2 FQDESV (reference sequence). The V and J ends lost 2 bases and 5 bases respectively, with 7 bases between them. The CDR3 loop is CASSLSLDNSPLHF. CDR3 nucleotide sequence: TGTGCCAGCAGCTTATCACTGGATAATTCACCCCTCCACTTT.

The V and J genes are TRBV21-1 and TRBJ2-5; TRBD2 is taken as the D call from the table, unchecked against the DNA. TRBV21-1 is reported as a pseudogene. The CDR3 runs 13 residues. The CDR3 sequence is CASSVGRRETQYF. The CDR3 coding sequence is TGTGCCAGCAGCGTGGGTAGGAGAGAGACCCAGTACTTC.

This clone was recorded once. The V call is TRBV28, the J call TRBJ2-3; TRBD2 matches 9 bases. The V segment lost 3 bases and the J segment 4 bases; nucleotides outside the gene matches: 2. The V gene's germline CDR1 is MDHEN and CDR2 SYDVKM. The CDR3 loop spans 14 amino acids. CDR3 region: CASSLLAGPDTQYF. In nucleotides, the CDR3 is TGTGCCAGCAGTTTGCTAGCGGGGCCAGATACGCAGTATTTT.

For the CDR3, the DNA is TGTGCCAGTGCAATAATCGGGACTAGCGGGCAATCCTACGAGCAGTACTTC. Translation gives CASAIIGTSGQSYEQYF. This rearrangement joins TRBV28 to TRBJ2-7, with 12 bases that match TRBD2. With 9 bases clipped from V and 1 base from J, the junction kept 13 bases outside the gene matches. The CDR3 is 17 residues long. CDR1 and CDR2 from the germline V gene are MDHEN and SYDVKM.

This clone appeared a single time. This sequence joins TRBV9 and TRBJ1-3; TRBD1 aligns across 8 bases. The trim removed 0 bases at V and 3 bases at J, leaving 5 bases unmatched. This CDR3 is 16 amino acids long. Germline V gene sequence: CDR1 SGDLS, CDR2 YYNGEE. CDR3 in DNA: TGTGCCAGCAGCGTAGAGGCAGGGGGCTATGGAAACACCATATATTTT. Amino acids: CASSVEAGGYGNTIYF. Looking up the rest from reference TRBV9 and TRBJ1-3 gives the full variable domain: DSGVTQTPKHLITATGQRVTLRCSPRSGDLSVYWYQQSLDQGLQFLIQYYNGEERAKGNILERFSAQQFPDLHSELNLSSLELGDSALYFCASSVEAGGYGNTIYFGEGSWLTVV.

V is TRBV9 and J is TRBJ2-7; possible D gene TRBD1, 6 bases. V lost 1 base to trimming and J lost 0 bases, with 11 bases between them. CDR3 size: 15 residues. CDR1 and CDR2 from the germline V gene are SGDLS and YYNGEE. DNA for the CDR3: TGTGCCAGCAGCGTACGGGTGGACAGCTCCTACGAGCAGTACTTC. Translated: CASSVRVDSSYEQYF.

The chain carries TRBV5-6 and TRBJ2-2; 11 positions match TRBD2. V lost 3 bases to trimming and J lost 6 bases; unmatched junction nucleotides: 10. Germline CDR1 is SGHDT and CDR2 is YYEEEE. The CDR3 spans 17 residues. DNA of the CDR3: TGTGCCAGCAGCTCGCCCCTAGCGGGGGGAAATGCCGGGGAGCTGTTTTTT. It encodes CASSSPLAGGNAGELFF. Filled out from reference TRBV5-6 and TRBJ2-2, the complete variable domain reads DAGVTQSPTHLIKTRGQQVTLRCSPKSGHDTVSWYQQALGQGPQFIFQYYEEEERQRGNFPDRFSGHQFPNYSSELNVNALLLGDSALYLCASSSPLAGGNAGELFFGEGSRLTVL.

In this sample, this clone turned up once. This chain uses TRBV30 with TRBJ2-7, with unresolved D. This CDR3 is 12 amino acids long. V was pared by 3 bases and J by 7 bases, with 13 bases between. Germline V gives CDR1 GTSNPN, CDR2 SVGIG (reference sequence). CDR3 in DNA: TGTGCCTGGAGGCCCCCAGCGTCGGAGCAGTACTTC. This encodes CAWRPPASEQYF.

The genes are TRBV27 and TRBJ1-1; 8 bases are shared with TRBD1. Germline values: CDR1 MNHEY, CDR2 SMNVEV (reference sequence). Losses at the gene ends were 0 bases for V and 4 bases for J; bases not matched to a gene: 4. This CDR3 is 15 amino acids long. The DNA of the CDR3 is TGTGCCAGCAGTTTATCTTATCAGGGGGCCACTGAAGCTTTCTTT. It yields the protein CASSLSYQGATEAFF.

V and J are TRBV5-1 and TRBJ1-5; the match to TRBD1 covers 8 bases. The CDR3 is made up of 15 amino acids. V lost 3 bases to trimming and J lost 0 bases; unmatched junction nucleotides: 2. Germline CDR1 and CDR2: SGHRS and YFSETQ. The chain's CDR3 is CASSSGTGSNQPQHF. The CDR3 region has the DNA TGCGCCAGCAGCTCGGGGACAGGTAGCAATCAGCCCCAGCATTTT.

The gene calls are TRBV15 and TRBJ1-1; D is unresolved. The CDR3 spans 13 residues. The germline gives CDR1 LNHNV, CDR2 YYDKDF (reference sequence). With 0 bases removed from V and 3 bases from J, the gap between germline ends came to 5 bases. CDR3 residues: CATSRDIYTEAFF. The DNA for the CDR3 is TGTGCCACCAGCAGAGATATTTACACTGAAGCTTTCTTT.

This sequence joins TRBV18 and TRBJ2-7, with TRBD2 as a possible D gene (7 bases). The CDR3 runs to 12 residues. Germline V gene lookup returns CDR1 KGHSH and CDR2 LQKENI. Trimming stripped 5 bases from V and 6 bases from J, with 11 bases between. CDR3 residues: CASSDGGREQYF. The CDR3 region has the DNA TGTGCCAGCTCAGACGGGGGGCGCGAGCAGTACTTC.

This clone has just a few counts. The DNA of the CDR3 is TGTGCCAGCAGCCCCATACAGGGGTTGGGGACTGAAGCTTTCTTT. Amino acid sequence: CASSPIQGLGTEAFF. The V call is TRBV6-5, the J call TRBJ1-1; 7 bases match TRBD1. CDR1 MNHEY and CDR2 SVGAGI come from the germline V gene. Germline trimming cut 6 bases from V and 5 bases from J; bases unmatched to any gene: 12. This CDR3 region has 15 residues.

This chain joins TRBV6-1 and TRBJ1-1, with 7 bases matching TRBD1. This CDR3 is 13 amino acids long. J was trimmed by 3 bases and V by 5 bases; bases with no gene match: 3. Germline CDR1 reads MNHNS; CDR2 reads SASEGT. The DNA for the CDR3 is TGTGCCAGCAGTACAGGGGCGGACACTGAAGCTTTCTTT. It specifies CASSTGADTEAFF.

J is TRBJ1-1 and V is TRBV28; D perhaps matches TRBD1 (6 bases). CDR3 length: 20 residues. Trimming took off 10 bases at V and 5 bases at J, with 38 bases between the two ends. Germline CDR1 and CDR2: MDHEN and SYDVKM. The CDR3: CAILNYLLDRPTGQGTEAFF. CDR3 DNA: TGTGCCATCCTCAACTATCTTTTGGACCGACCGACAGGCCAGGGTACTGAAGCTTTCTTT.

The J gene is TRBJ1-1, the V gene TRBV7-9; no reliable D call. This CDR3 region has 15 residues. The V end lost 3 bases, the J end lost 0 bases, and 11 bases lay between the germline ends. Germline V lookup: CDR1 SEHNR, CDR2 FQNEAQ (reference sequence). CDR3 loop: CASSFPSRLNTEAFF. In DNA, the CDR3 is TGTGCCAGCAGCTTCCCTTCCAGGCTGAACACTGAAGCTTTCTTT.

This rearrangement joins TRBV30 to TRBJ2-3; 13 bases are a match to TRBD2. With V trimmed by 2 bases and J by 2 bases, 7 bases remained unmatched. This CDR3 comprises 17 residues. Germline V gives CDR1 GTSNPN, CDR2 SVGIG (reference sequence). CDR3 DNA: TGTGCCTGGAGTCACGGACTAGCGGGGGACATCACAGATACGCAGTATTTT. Protein: CAWSHGLAGDITDTQYF.

In this sample, this clone turned up a few times. V usage is TRBV25-1 and J usage is TRBJ1-6; 8 nucleotides line up with TRBD1. Germline values: CDR1 MGHDK, CDR2 SYGVNS. The V segment lost 7 bases and the J segment 4 bases; nucleotides outside the gene matches: 3. The CDR3 loop spans 14 amino acids. Written as DNA, the CDR3 is TGTGCCAGCACCCAGGGGGCGTATAATTCACCCCTCCACTTT. Residues: CASTQGAYNSPLHF.

The V and J genes are TRBV9 and TRBJ1-4, with TRBD1 matching over 7 bases. CDR3 size: 16 residues. Per germline, CDR1 SGDLS and CDR2 YYNGEE. With 3 bases clipped from V and 3 bases from J, the junction kept 8 bases outside the gene matches. The DNA for the CDR3 is TGTGCCAGCAGCGCCACTCCCGGGACAGCTAATGAAAAACTGTTTTTT. Translation: CASSATPGTANEKLFF.

V is TRBV9 and J is TRBJ2-1; 9 positions agree with TRBD2. J was trimmed by 6 bases and V by 0 bases; bases with no gene match: 10. The V gene's germline CDR1 is SGDLS and CDR2 YYNGEE. CDR3 length: 17 amino acids. Written as DNA, the CDR3 is TGTGCCAGCAGCGTAGCAAGCGGGCGGGAGGGCCGCAATGAGCAGTTCTTC. Translated: CASSVASGREGRNEQFF.

V usage is TRBV10-3 and J usage is TRBJ1-5, with TRBD1 matching over 7 bases. The V segment lost 10 bases and the J segment 2 bases; nucleotides outside the gene matches: 8. The CDR3 runs to 14 residues. CDR1 ENHRY and CDR2 SYGVKD come from the germline V gene. This CDR3 reads CASATGLGNQPQHF. CDR3 sequence (DNA): TGTGCCAGCGCGACAGGGTTGGGCAATCAGCCCCAGCATTTT.

This sequence joins TRBV18 and TRBJ2-5, with 9 bases that match TRBD1. The CDR3 has 15 residues. Germline V gives CDR1 KGHSH, CDR2 LQKENI. The trim removed 3 bases at V and 3 bases at J, leaving 5 bases unmatched. The CDR3 sequence is CASSPTRQGEETQYF. DNA for the CDR3: TGTGCCAGCTCACCCACAAGACAGGGGGAAGAGACCCAGTACTTC.

CDR3 loop: CASSLAELAKNIQYF. The CDR3 nucleotides are TGTGCCAGCAGTTTGGCGGAATTAGCCAAAAACATTCAGTACTTC. The chain has TRBV28 and TRBJ2-4, with D hard to call. From germline, CDR1 is MDHEN and CDR2 SYDVKM. V shed 3 bases and J shed 0 bases, with 9 bases lying between them. The CDR3 runs 15 residues.

The genes are TRBV27 and TRBJ2-3; a possible D gene is TRBD2 (6 bases). CDR1 is MNHEY, CDR2 SMNVEV, per germline (reference sequence). Trimming shortened V by 5 bases and J by 1 base, and 13 bases separated the two germline ends. There are 15 residues in the CDR3. The CDR3, as DNA: TGTGCCAGCAGTCCAGGGACTCTGCGCACAGATACGCAGTATTTT. Its translation is CASSPGTLRTDTQYF.